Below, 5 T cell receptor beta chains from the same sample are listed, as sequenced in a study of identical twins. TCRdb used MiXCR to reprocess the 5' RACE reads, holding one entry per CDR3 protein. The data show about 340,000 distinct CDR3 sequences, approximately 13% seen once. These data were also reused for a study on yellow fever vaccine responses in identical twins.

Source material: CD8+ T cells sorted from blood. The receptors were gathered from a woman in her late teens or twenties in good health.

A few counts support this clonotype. CDR3 protein: CASSPQAAYHEQYF. DNA of the CDR3: TGTGCCAGCAGCCCTCAGGCAGCGTACCACGAGCAGTACTTC. The genes are TRBV6-1 and TRBJ2-7; D uncertain. CDR3 length: 14 residues. Trimming cost V 6 bases and J 5 bases, with 17 bases left between them. CDR1 is MNHNS and CDR2 is SASEGT in the germline V gene.

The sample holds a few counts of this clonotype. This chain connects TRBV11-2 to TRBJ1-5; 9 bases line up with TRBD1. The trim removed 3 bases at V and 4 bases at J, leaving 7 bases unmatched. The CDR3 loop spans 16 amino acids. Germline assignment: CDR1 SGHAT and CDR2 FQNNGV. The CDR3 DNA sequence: TGTGCCAGCAGCTTTAAGGGACAGGGACCTAATCAGCCCCAGCATTTT. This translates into CASSFKGQGPNQPQHF.

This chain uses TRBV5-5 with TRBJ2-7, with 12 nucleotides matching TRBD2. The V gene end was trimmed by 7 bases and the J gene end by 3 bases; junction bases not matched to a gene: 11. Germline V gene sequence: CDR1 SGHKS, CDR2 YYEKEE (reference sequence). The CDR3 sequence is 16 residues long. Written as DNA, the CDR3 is TGTGCCAGCGTCCCGGCCGCTAGCGGGAGGGACTACGAGCAGTACTTC. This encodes CASVPAASGRDYEQYF.

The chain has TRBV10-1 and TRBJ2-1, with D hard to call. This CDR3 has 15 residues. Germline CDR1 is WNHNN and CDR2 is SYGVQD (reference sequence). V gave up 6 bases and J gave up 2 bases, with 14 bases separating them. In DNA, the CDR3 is TGCGCCAGCAGCCCGGGCCCGGGCCCCTACAATGAGCAGTTCTTC. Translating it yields CASSPGPGPYNEQFF.

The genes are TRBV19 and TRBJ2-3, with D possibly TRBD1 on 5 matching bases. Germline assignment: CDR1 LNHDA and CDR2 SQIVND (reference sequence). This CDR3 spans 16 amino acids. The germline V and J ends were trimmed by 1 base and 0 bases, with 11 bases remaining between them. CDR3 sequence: CASSIGRTTSTDTQYF. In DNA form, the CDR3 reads TGTGCCAGTAGTATAGGAAGGACAACTAGCACAGATACGCAGTATTTT.